Each of the 20 T cell receptor beta chains below was sequenced from the same sample in a study of blood T cell repertoires in COVID-19. Sequencing was performed with immunoSEQ multiplex PCR; in TCRdb, only in-frame clones are kept and a portion is missing. This sample has 150,000 to 200,000 clones, with around 86% found just once. What was sequenced was peripheral blood. The receptors were gathered from a woman in her 70s with COVID-19, enrolled during active disease.

The V and J genes are TRBV15 and TRBJ2-3; 7 bases agree with TRBD2. The CDR3 runs 15 residues. The V gene's germline CDR1 is LNHNV and CDR2 YYDKDF (reference sequence). V shed 2 bases and J 5 bases; nucleotides not matched to a gene: 7. The CDR3 DNA sequence: TGTGCCACCAGCAGACGGCGGGAGAACATAGATACGCAGTATTTT. It codes for CATSRRRENIDTQYF.

The rearrangement uses TRBV5-1 and TRBJ1-4, with 7 nucleotides matching TRBD1. V lost 1 base to trimming and J lost 0 bases; unmatched junction nucleotides: 6. There are 17 residues in the CDR3. Germline CDR1 and CDR2: SGHRS and YFSETQ. The CDR3 region is CASSLRGTAPTNEKLFF. CDR3 bases: TGCGCCAGCAGCTTGAGGGGGACAGCGCCAACTAATGAAAAACTGTTTTTT. Using reference TRBV5-1 and TRBJ1-4 for the parts outside the CDR3, the full variable domain is KAGVTQTPRYLIKTRGQQVTLSCSPISGHRSVSWYQQTPGQGLQFLFEYFSETQRNKGNFPGRFSGRQFSNSRSEMNVSTLELGDSALYLCASSLRGTAPTNEKLFFGSGTQLSVL.

The rearrangement uses TRBV28 and TRBJ2-2, with a weak D call TRBD1 (6 bases). CDR3 length: 15 residues. The germline CDR1 and CDR2 sequences are MDHEN and SYDVKM. V shed 4 bases and J shed 1 base, with 10 bases lying between them. For the CDR3, the DNA is TGTGCCAGCAGTTCCAGGGGTGGGAACACCGGGGAGCTGTTTTTT. Translated, it gives CASSSRGGNTGELFF.

This clone has a single count. This chain joins TRBV5-6 and TRBJ1-2; TRBD1 matches 8 bases. V lost 0 bases and J lost 6; bases outside the gene matches: 4. The CDR3 sequence is 14 residues long. Germline CDR1 and CDR2: SGHDT and YYEEEE. This chain's CDR3 is CASSLGRGRDGYTF. CDR3 in DNA: TGTGCCAGCAGCTTGGGCAGGGGGCGGGATGGCTACACCTTC. The entire variable domain, with the rest obtained from reference TRBV5-6 and TRBJ1-2, is as follows: DAGVTQSPTHLIKTRGQQVTLRCSPKSGHDTVSWYQQALGQGPQFIFQYYEEEERQRGNFPDRFSGHQFPNYSSELNVNALLLGDSALYLCASSLGRGRDGYTFGSGTRLTVV.

The chain couples TRBV5-4 to TRBJ2-3; D remains ambiguous. The CDR3 is made up of 13 amino acids. V shed 1 base and J shed 6 bases, with 9 bases lying between them. Germline CDR1 and CDR2: SGHNT and YYREEE (reference sequence). The DNA for the CDR3 is TGTGCCAGCAGCTTGTATGCGGTCGATACGCAGTATTTT. Residues: CASSLYAVDTQYF.

V is TRBV18 and J is TRBJ1-1; D unclear. The CDR3 spans 14 residues. Trimming left V 1 base short and J 1 base short, with 7 bases between. Per the germline V gene, CDR1 is KGHSH and CDR2 is LQKENI. Here the CDR3 DNA reads TGTGCCAGCTCACCACGTCCAGGGAACACTGAAGCTTTCTTT. Translation gives CASSPRPGNTEAFF.

The chain's CDR3 is CASIDSGTDTQYF. The CDR3 DNA is TGTGCCAGCATCGACAGTGGCACAGATACGCAGTATTTT. V usage is TRBV28 and J usage is TRBJ2-3; the D gene is possibly TRBD1 (5 bases). Trimming removed 7 bases at V and 1 base at J, with 9 bases between. This CDR3 spans 13 amino acids. Looked up from germline, CDR1 is MDHEN and CDR2 is SYDVKM.

The rearrangement uses TRBV5-5 and TRBJ2-5, with 8 nucleotides matching TRBD1. Germline CDR1 reads SGHKS; CDR2 reads YYEKEE (reference sequence). The CDR3 has 16 amino acids. V lost 4 bases, J lost 2 bases, and 10 bases stayed unmatched. The CDR3 coding sequence is TGTGCCAGCAGCCAGTCAACAGGGGGTAGGCAAGAGACCCAGTACTTC. Its translation: CASSQSTGGRQETQYF.

This clone came up once. V gene TRBV5-6 combines with J gene TRBJ2-5; the D is unclear. Trimming shortened V by 0 bases and J by 4 bases, and 16 bases separated the two germline ends. The CDR3 runs to 16 residues. The germline gives CDR1 SGHDT, CDR2 YYEEEE. The CDR3 sequence is CASSLDLTVRSETQYF. Written as DNA, the CDR3 is TGTGCCAGCAGCTTGGATCTAACTGTGAGGTCAGAGACCCAGTACTTC.

The rearrangement uses TRBV28 and TRBJ2-6; 10 bases align to TRBD2. CDR1 and CDR2 from the germline V gene are MDHEN and SYDVKM. J was trimmed by 2 bases and V by 0 bases; bases with no gene match: 10. CDR3 length: 20 amino acids. This CDR3 is CASSLWSGRASVPGANVLTF. In nucleotides, the CDR3 is TGTGCCAGCAGTTTATGGAGCGGGAGGGCCTCGGTCCCTGGGGCCAACGTCCTGACTTTC.

DNA of the CDR3: TGCAGCGTTGAAGATCTGGGGACAGGACCATTTGGGACCTTC. Translated: CSVEDLGTGPFGTF. The chain joins TRBV29-1 to TRBJ1-2, with TRBD1 identical over 8 bases. In germline, CDR1 is SQVTM, CDR2 ANQGSEA. V lost 0 bases, J lost 14 bases, and 14 bases stayed unmatched. The length of the CDR3 is 14 residues. Full variable domain (rest looked up from reference TRBV29-1 and TRBJ1-2): SAVISQKPSRDICQRGTSLTIQCQVDSQVTMMFWYRQQPGQSLTLIATANQGSEATYESGFVIDKFPISRPNLTFSTLTVSNMSPEDSSIYLCSVEDLGTGPFGTFGSGTRLTVV.

This clone has just a few counts. This chain links TRBV5-1 with TRBJ2-2; possible D gene TRBD2, 6 bases. The CDR3 has 14 residues. With 6 bases removed from V and 6 bases from J, the gap between germline ends came to 15 bases. Germline loops: CDR1 SGHRS, CDR2 YFSETQ. The CDR3 DNA is TGCGCCAGCAAAAAACCAAGCGGGTCCGGGGAGCTGTTTTTT. Encoded protein: CASKKPSGSGELFF.

This rearrangement joins TRBV6-1 to TRBJ2-7; 11 bases line up with TRBD2. The CDR3 extends over 15 amino acids. V was pared by 0 bases and J by 4 bases, with 2 bases of the junction left unmatched. Germline assignment: CDR1 MNHNS and CDR2 SASEGT. The CDR3 spells CASSEARLAGYEQYF. In DNA form, the CDR3 reads TGTGCCAGCAGTGAAGCGCGACTAGCGGGGTACGAGCAGTACTTC.

In the case of this clone: The junction departs from the called germline gene at one end, perhaps through a read error. The chain links TRBV19 to TRBJ1-3, with D hard to call. Germline V gene data show CDR1 as LNHDA and CDR2 as SQIVND (reference sequence). The CDR3 is made up of 12 amino acids. CDR3 DNA sequence: TGTGCCAGTAGTATGGCGGGTTACACCCAGAGTTTT. Encoded protein: CASSMAGYTQSF.

The chain is built from TRBV4-3 and TRBJ2-2; 7 bases map to TRBD2. This CDR3 spans 16 amino acids. The V segment lost 0 bases and the J segment 7 bases; nucleotides outside the gene matches: 8. From germline, CDR1 is LGHNA and CDR2 YSLEER. CDR3 DNA sequence: TGCGCCAGCAGCCAAGAAGTCAAGCGGGGCGGCGGGGAGCTGTTTTTT. This gives the protein CASSQEVKRGGGELFF.

This CDR3 reads CASSRPGEAGNEQFF. CDR3 coding DNA: TGTGCCAGCAGCCGACCGGGGGAAGCTGGTAATGAGCAGTTCTTC. This chain links TRBV11-3 with TRBJ2-1; TRBD2 might be the D (6 bases). Per the germline V gene, CDR1 is SGHNT and CDR2 is YENEEA. The germline V and J ends were trimmed by 5 bases and 7 bases, with 18 bases remaining between them. The CDR3 has 15 residues.

The CDR3 spells CASKGGRMETEAFF. The CDR3 DNA is TGTGCCTCTAAGGGGGGGCGCATGGAGACTGAAGCTTTCTTT. V gene TRBV28 combines with J gene TRBJ1-1, with a tentative D call TRBD1 (6 bases). The CDR3 is 14 amino acids. Germline CDR1 is MDHEN and CDR2 is SYDVKM. Deletions cut 11 bases from V and 5 bases from J, with 21 bases between.

The rearrangement uses TRBV18 and TRBJ2-7; D gene unclear. Germline CDR1 KGHSH, CDR2 LQKENI. The CDR3 totals 14 residues. V lost 2 bases, J lost 2 bases, and 10 bases lay in between. CDR3: CASSPGLGPYEQYF. CDR3 in DNA: TGTGCCAGCTCACCAGGCCTGGGCCCCTACGAGCAGTACTTC.

The chain uses TRBV28 and TRBJ2-5; 7 bases align to TRBD1. The CDR3 contains 13 residues. CDR1 is MDHEN, CDR2 SYDVKM, per germline. The trim removed 6 bases at V and 4 bases at J, leaving 5 bases unmatched. CDR3 sequence reads: CASRRQGRETQYF. The CDR3 DNA is TGTGCCAGCAGGCGACAGGGTAGAGAGACCCAGTACTTC.

The chain is built from TRBV28 and TRBJ2-7; the match to TRBD2 covers 7 bases. The trim removed 7 bases at V and 3 bases at J, leaving 12 bases unmatched. The CDR3 spans 15 residues. Germline CDR1 is MDHEN and CDR2 is SYDVKM. The CDR3 sequence is CASTQGGTPNYEQYF. The CDR3 bases are TGTGCCAGCACCCAGGGAGGGACTCCCAACTACGAGCAGTACTTC.